A single sample gave rise to the 13 T cell receptor beta chains below, sequenced in a study. TCRdb ran MiXCR on the RT-PCR reads and lists one entry per CDR3 protein. The repertoire has around 700,000 distinct CDR3 sequences, around 14% of them found once; the top ten carry 3.6%. The source material was memory CD4+ T cells from blood. Source of these receptors: a female donor in good health, serving as a healthy control.

This clonotype was seen at least ten times. This rearrangement joins TRBV12-3 or TRBV12-4 to TRBJ2-1; D is ambiguous. The CDR3 covers 13 residues. V was shortened by 5 bases and J by 0 bases, with 5 bases between the two germline ends. The CDR3 here is CASSDNSYNEQFF. The DNA of the CDR3 is TGTGCCAGCAGTGACAACTCCTACAATGAGCAGTTCTTC.

The gene calls are TRBV27 and TRBJ1-5; maybe TRBD1 (5 bases). Germline V gene data show CDR1 as MNHEY and CDR2 as SMNVEV (reference sequence). Trimming took 5 bases from V and 4 from J, leaving 15 bases between them. CDR3 length equals 15 residues. The CDR3 DNA sequence: TGTGCCAGCAGTCCCGGGGCCCAGAAGAATCAGCCCCAGCATTTT. It is translated as CASSPGAQKNQPQHF.

CDR3 coding DNA: TGTGCCAGCAGTTACCCAGCAGCCATGAACACTGAAGCTTTCTTT. It is translated as CASSYPAAMNTEAFF. This chain joins TRBV6-2 or TRBV6-3 and TRBJ1-1; D is unclear. CDR1 and CDR2 from the germline V gene are MNHEY and SVGEGT. There are 15 residues in the CDR3. V gave up 2 bases and J gave up 0 bases, with 10 bases separating them.

This clonotype was observed a few times. This chain connects TRBV6-5 to TRBJ2-1; 8 nucleotides agree with TRBD2. After removal of 4 bases from V and 7 bases from J, the junction contained 9 bases not matched to a gene. Germline CDR1 reads MNHEY; CDR2 reads SVGAGI. The CDR3 covers 15 residues. This CDR3 is CASSWTAGVINEQFF. In DNA form, the CDR3 reads TGTGCCAGCAGTTGGACAGCGGGGGTGATAAATGAGCAGTTCTTC.

This clonotype has at least ten counts. This sequence joins TRBV4-3 and TRBJ1-4; D might be TRBD1 (5 bases). The CDR3 is 15 amino acids. Germline V lookup: CDR1 LGHNA, CDR2 YSLEER. Trimming removed 7 bases at V and 6 bases at J, with 18 bases between. The CDR3 DNA sequence: TGCGCCAGCACCCTGAACCCGGGGGGACATGAAAAACTGTTTTTT. Its translation is CASTLNPGGHEKLFF.

The chain joins TRBV15 to TRBJ1-2, with 7 bases identical to TRBD1. Germline V gene lookup returns CDR1 LNHNV and CDR2 YYDKDF (reference sequence). V dropped 0 bases and J dropped 5; count of bases not matched to a gene: 6. The CDR3 has 15 residues. The CDR3 loop is CATSRDAGTAYGYTF. The DNA of the CDR3 is TGTGCCACCAGCAGAGATGCCGGGACAGCTTATGGCTACACCTTC. Looking up the rest from reference TRBV15 and TRBJ1-2 gives the full variable domain: DAMVIQNPRYQVTQFGKPVTLSCSQTLNHNVMYWYQQKSSQAPKLLFHYYDKDFNNEADTPDNFQSRRPNTSFCFLDIRSPGLGDTAMYLCATSRDAGTAYGYTFGSGTRLTVV.

This clonotype has a handful of counts. The chain has TRBV20-1 and TRBJ1-5; D might be TRBD1 (5 bases). Trimming stripped 7 bases from V and 3 bases from J, with 13 bases between. Germline lookup yields CDR1 DFQATT and CDR2 SNEGSKA (reference sequence). This CDR3 is built from 13 residues. CDR3 loop: CSVNQGFNQPQHF. DNA of the CDR3: TGCAGTGTTAATCAGGGCTTCAATCAGCCCCAGCATTTT.

J is TRBJ2-7 and V is TRBV3-1, with D unclear. CDR3 length: 14 amino acids. Trimming stripped 4 bases from V and 1 base from J, with 11 bases between. The germline V gene encodes CDR1 LGHDT and CDR2 YNNKEL (reference sequence). As DNA, the CDR3 is TGTGCCAGCAGCCCCCTAACCGAGTCCTACGAGCAGTACTTC. Its translation is CASSPLTESYEQYF.

Many counts were recorded for this clonotype. The rearrangement joins TRBV29-1 to TRBJ1-1, with 8 bases that match TRBD1. Germline V gene lookup returns CDR1 SQVTM and CDR2 ANQGSEA. This CDR3 contains 14 residues. Losses at the gene ends were 7 bases for V and 4 bases for J; bases not matched to a gene: 11. In DNA form, the CDR3 reads TGCAGCGCACAATGGACAGGGTCGCGCACTGAAGCTTTCTTT. This gives the protein CSAQWTGSRTEAFF.

This clonotype has a count of ten or more. J is TRBJ2-7 and V is TRBV20-1, with D unresolved. Trimming left V 1 base short and J 2 bases short, with 12 bases between. The CDR3 totals 14 residues. The V gene's germline CDR1 is DFQATT and CDR2 SNEGSKA (reference sequence). The CDR3, as DNA: TGCAGTGCTAGAGGGGCGGTCTTTGCCTACGAGCAGTACTTC. It translates to CSARGAVFAYEQYF.

The chain carries TRBV5-1 and TRBJ1-3; no firm D call. This CDR3 has 16 residues. V lost 0 bases and J 0 bases, leaving 10 bases between the germline ends. CDR1 is SGHRS and CDR2 is YFSETQ in the germline V gene. The CDR3 bases are TGCGCCAGCAGCTTGGATCTAGGATTCTCTGGAAACACCATATATTTT. Protein sequence: CASSLDLGFSGNTIYF.

In its sample, this clonotype was seen a few times. This chain uses TRBV20-1 with TRBJ2-7; no clear D. The CDR3 is made up of 13 amino acids. V was trimmed by 0 bases and J by 2 bases, leaving 8 bases between them. The germline gives CDR1 DFQATT, CDR2 SNEGSKA (reference sequence). CDR3 DNA: TGCAGTGCTAGAGATAAGCCAGCCTACGAGCAGTACTTC. Protein sequence: CSARDKPAYEQYF.

This clonotype has more than one count but fewer than ten. The gene calls are TRBV10-3 and TRBJ2-7, with 7 bases that match TRBD2. This CDR3 contains 16 residues. Per the germline V gene, CDR1 is ENHRY and CDR2 is SYGVKD. V trimming: 4 bases; J trimming: 11 bases; junction bases outside the gene matches: 20. Written as DNA, the CDR3 is TGTGCCATCAGTGCTTTGGGAGGCGGGACTACCTCCGGGGAGTACTTC. Translation: CAISALGGGTTSGEYF.